This TCR beta chain originates from a study of CD8 T cells in Susac syndrome. Random hexamers primed reverse transcription of about 0.45 to 1 ug RNA. An immunoSEQ multiplex PCR amplified TCR beta CDR3 over 54 Vbeta and 13 Jbeta. TCRdb re-derived calls from the immunoSEQ multiplex PCR reads in MiXCR, one entry per CDR3 protein. Among 200,000 or so distinct CDR3 sequences listed, roughly 95% were seen once. With V trimmed by 2 bases and J by 8 bases, 4 bases remained unmatched. The CDR3 runs 13 residues. Germline V gene sequence: CDR1 MDHEN, CDR2 SYDVKM. The sequenced sample was CD4+ T cells from PBMCs. The chain is built from TRBV28 and TRBJ1-2; 8 bases map to TRBD1. This clonotype was sampled from a human donor with Susac syndrome. The CDR3 nucleotides read TGTGCCAGCAGTTTACCCGACAGGGGCGGCTACACCTTC. It yields the protein CASSLPDRGGYTF.